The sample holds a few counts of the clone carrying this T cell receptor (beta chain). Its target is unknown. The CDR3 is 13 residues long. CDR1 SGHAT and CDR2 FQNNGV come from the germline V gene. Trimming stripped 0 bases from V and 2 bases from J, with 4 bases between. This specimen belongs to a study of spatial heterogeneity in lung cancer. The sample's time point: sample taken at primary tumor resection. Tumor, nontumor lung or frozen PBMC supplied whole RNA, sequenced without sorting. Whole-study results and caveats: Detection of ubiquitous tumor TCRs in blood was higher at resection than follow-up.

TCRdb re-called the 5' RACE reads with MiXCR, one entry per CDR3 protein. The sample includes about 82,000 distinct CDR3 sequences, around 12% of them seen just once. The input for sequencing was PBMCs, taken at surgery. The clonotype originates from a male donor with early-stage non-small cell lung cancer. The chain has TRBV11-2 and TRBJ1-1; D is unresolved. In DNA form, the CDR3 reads TGTGCCAGCAGCTTAGATCACAACACTGAAGCTTTCTTT. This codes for CASSLDHNTEAFF.